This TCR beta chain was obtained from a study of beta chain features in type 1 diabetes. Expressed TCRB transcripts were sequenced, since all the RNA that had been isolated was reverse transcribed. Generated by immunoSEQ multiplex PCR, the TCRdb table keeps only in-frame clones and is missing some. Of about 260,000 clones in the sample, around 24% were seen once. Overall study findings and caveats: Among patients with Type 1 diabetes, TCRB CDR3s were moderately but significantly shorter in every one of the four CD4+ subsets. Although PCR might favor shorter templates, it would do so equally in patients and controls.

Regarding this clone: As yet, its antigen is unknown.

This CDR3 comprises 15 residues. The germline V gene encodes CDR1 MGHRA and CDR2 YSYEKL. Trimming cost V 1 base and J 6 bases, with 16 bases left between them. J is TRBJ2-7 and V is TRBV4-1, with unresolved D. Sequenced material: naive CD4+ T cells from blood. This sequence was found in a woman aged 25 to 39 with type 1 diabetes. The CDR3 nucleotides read TGCGCCAGCAGCCAAGGAAGTAGTCACCCCTCCGAGCAGTACTTC. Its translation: CASSQGSSHPSEQYF.